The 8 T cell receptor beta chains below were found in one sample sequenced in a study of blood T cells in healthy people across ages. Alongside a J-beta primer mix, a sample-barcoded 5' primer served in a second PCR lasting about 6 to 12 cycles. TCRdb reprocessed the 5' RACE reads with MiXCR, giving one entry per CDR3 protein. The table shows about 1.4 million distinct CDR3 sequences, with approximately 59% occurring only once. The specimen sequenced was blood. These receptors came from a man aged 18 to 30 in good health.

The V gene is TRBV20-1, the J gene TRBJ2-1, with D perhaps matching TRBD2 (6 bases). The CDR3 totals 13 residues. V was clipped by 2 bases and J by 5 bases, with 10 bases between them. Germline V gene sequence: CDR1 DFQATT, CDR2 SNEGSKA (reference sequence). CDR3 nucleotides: TGCAGTGCTAGATCCCTAGCGAACAATGAGCAGTTCTTC. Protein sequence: CSARSLANNEQFF.

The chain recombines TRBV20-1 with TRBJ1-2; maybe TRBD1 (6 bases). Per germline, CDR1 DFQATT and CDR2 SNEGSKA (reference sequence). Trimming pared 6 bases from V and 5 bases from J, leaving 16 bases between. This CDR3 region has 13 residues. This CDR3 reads CSAASGGKYGYTF. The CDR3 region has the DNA TGCAGTGCCGCGTCGGGGGGCAAGTATGGCTACACCTTC.

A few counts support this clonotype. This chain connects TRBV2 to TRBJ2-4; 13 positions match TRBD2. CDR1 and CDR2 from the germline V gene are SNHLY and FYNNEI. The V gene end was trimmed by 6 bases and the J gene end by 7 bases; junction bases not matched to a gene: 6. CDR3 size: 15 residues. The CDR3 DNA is TGTGCCAGCAGATGGACTAGCGGGGGCCACAACATTCAGTACTTC. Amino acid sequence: CASRWTSGGHNIQYF. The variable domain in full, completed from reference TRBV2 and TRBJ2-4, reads EPEVTQTPSHQVTQMGQEVILRCVPISNHLYFYWYRQILGQKVEFLVSFYNNEISEKSEIFDDQFSVERPDGSNFTLKIRSTKLEDSAMYFCASRWTSGGHNIQYFGAGTRLSVL.

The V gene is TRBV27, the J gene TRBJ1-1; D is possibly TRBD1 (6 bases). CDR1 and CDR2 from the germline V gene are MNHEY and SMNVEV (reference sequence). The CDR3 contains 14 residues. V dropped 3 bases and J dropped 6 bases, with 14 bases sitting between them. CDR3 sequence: CASSLYGDTAEAFF. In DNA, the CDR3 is TGTGCCAGCAGTTTGTATGGGGACACCGCTGAAGCTTTCTTT.

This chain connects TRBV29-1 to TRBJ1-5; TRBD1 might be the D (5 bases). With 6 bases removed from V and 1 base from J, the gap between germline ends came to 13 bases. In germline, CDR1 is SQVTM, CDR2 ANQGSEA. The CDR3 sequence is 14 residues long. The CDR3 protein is CSVTLGGSNQPQHF. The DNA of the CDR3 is TGCAGCGTAACCCTCGGGGGGAGCAATCAGCCCCAGCATTTT.

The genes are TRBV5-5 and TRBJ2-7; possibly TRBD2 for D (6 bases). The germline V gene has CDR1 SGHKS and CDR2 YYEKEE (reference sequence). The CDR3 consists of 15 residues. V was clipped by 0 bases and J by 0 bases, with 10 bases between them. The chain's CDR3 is CASSLGGVSSYEQYF. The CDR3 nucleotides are TGTGCCAGCAGCTTGGGCGGGGTGAGCTCCTACGAGCAGTACTTC.

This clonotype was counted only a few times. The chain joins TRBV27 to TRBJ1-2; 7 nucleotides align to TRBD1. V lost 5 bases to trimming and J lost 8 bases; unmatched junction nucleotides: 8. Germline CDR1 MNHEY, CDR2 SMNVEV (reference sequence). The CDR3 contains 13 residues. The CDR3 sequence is CASSQGDARGYTF. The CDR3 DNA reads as TGTGCCAGCAGTCAGGGGGACGCTCGAGGCTACACCTTC.

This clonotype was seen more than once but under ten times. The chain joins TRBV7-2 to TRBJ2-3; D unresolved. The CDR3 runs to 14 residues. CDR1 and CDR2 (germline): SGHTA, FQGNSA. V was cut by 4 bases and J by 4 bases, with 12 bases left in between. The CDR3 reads CASSSRRRADTQYF. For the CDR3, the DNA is TGTGCCAGCAGCTCCCGTCGTAGGGCAGATACGCAGTATTTT.